The TCR beta chain described here comes from a study of cytomegalovirus exposure and HLA in healthy donors. Study findings and constraints: One variant, a missense change in DCLRE1C, was linked in a later analysis to TCR beta V- and J-gene trimming. A later analysis associated some 18,000 TCR beta sequences with HLA alleles at a 0.05 false discovery rate.

The PCR made use of 60 Vbeta and 13 Jbeta primers. Produced via immunoSEQ multiplex PCR; TCRdb's table is partial and in-frame only. This table holds 80,000 or so clones. Worth noting for this clone: Its specificity is unknown.

Sequenced: PBMCs. This receptor was identified in a man in his fifties or sixties in good health and CMV-seropositive.

The CDR3 protein is CASRSGLAGRDEQFF. The CDR3 DNA reads as TGCGCCAGCAGATCCGGACTAGCGGGGAGAGATGAGCAGTTCTTC. The V call is TRBV5-1, the J call TRBJ2-1, with 12 bases lining up with TRBD2. The CDR3 is 15 amino acids. Unmatched junction bases numbered 8, after V lost 5 bases and J lost 8 bases. Germline CDR1 and CDR2: SGHRS and YFSETQ.